The table lists the clone carrying this T cell receptor (beta chain) with many counts. This sample stems from a study of T cells after yellow fever vaccination. 5'RACE template switching produced TCR cDNA carrying a universal primer site and UMIs. TCRdb independently ran MiXCR on the 5' RACE reads; one entry per CDR3 protein. The data show approximately 110,000 distinct CDR3 sequences, 6.5% to 9% seen once. Per germline, CDR1 MNHEY and CDR2 SVGAGI. V lost 4 bases and J lost 4, with 9 bases in between. The CDR3 sequence is 13 residues long. This receptor was taken from a man aged 25-40 years who received the YFV17D yellow fever vaccine. Specimen: CD8+ T cells sorted from PBMCs, collected 45 days after the yellow fever booster vaccination. V is TRBV6-5 and J is TRBJ2-3; no reliable D call. The CDR3 loop is CASSWAVADTQYF. The DNA for the CDR3 is TGTGCCAGCAGTTGGGCAGTGGCAGATACGCAGTATTTT.